The 18 T cell receptor beta chains given below trace back to one sample, sequenced in a study of low-dose radiotherapy and immunotherapy resistance in tumors. Time point of the sample: before trial treatment. TRAV- and TRBV-specific primers, spanning alpha and beta chains, primed first-strand cDNA. The TCRs were subjected to amplification over approximately 20 PCR cycles employing a constant-region primer in conjunction with a V-primer adapter. TCRdb fed the reads into MiXCR, producing one record per CDR3 protein. Of tens of thousands of distinct CDR3 sequences listed, about 23% were seen once; the top ten hold 5.5% to 6.5%. This sample comprised PBMCs, obtained before treatment. The receptors were sampled from a male donor with prostate cancer.

This clonotype was seen ten or more times. This chain joins TRBV12-3 or TRBV12-4 and TRBJ2-7; D gene ambiguous. The V end was cut by 2 bases, the J end by 5 bases, with 4 bases between. CDR3 length: 11 amino acids. This chain's CDR3 is CASSLLNEQYF. The CDR3 bases are TGTGCCAGCAGTTTATTAAACGAGCAGTACTTC.

This chain joins TRBV6-1 and TRBJ1-5; 7 nucleotides line up with TRBD1. V lost 5 bases, J lost 6 bases, and 7 bases stayed unmatched. This CDR3 region has 14 residues. Germline-derived CDR1 and CDR2 are MNHNS and SASEGT. CDR3 DNA sequence: TGTGCCAGCAGTCCCACAGGGGCAATTCAGCCCCAGCATTTT. This sequence encodes CASSPTGAIQPQHF.

This clonotype was picked up many times. This chain connects TRBV5-4 to TRBJ2-5, with 12 bases that match TRBD1. The CDR3 consists of 18 residues. V was pared by 5 bases and J by 5 bases, with 16 bases of the junction left unmatched. Germline assignment: CDR1 SGHNT and CDR2 YYREEE (reference sequence). This CDR3 is CASRQKPGQGALLETQYF. The CDR3 region has the DNA TGTGCCAGCAGACAAAAGCCGGGACAGGGGGCATTGTTGGAGACCCAGTACTTC.

This clonotype was observed at least ten times. The rearrangement links TRBV19 to TRBJ2-4; maybe TRBD1 (7 bases). This CDR3 is built from 15 residues. Germline-derived CDR1 and CDR2 are LNHDA and SQIVND (reference sequence). Trimming pared 7 bases from V and 4 bases from J, leaving 17 bases between. The CDR3 region has the DNA TGTGCCAGTACCAGGGGGGACAGTACTAAAAACATTCAGTACTTC. Translated, it gives CASTRGDSTKNIQYF.

This clonotype was seen at least ten times. The V gene is TRBV30, the J gene TRBJ1-1; D is undetermined. V was shortened by 3 bases and J by 0 bases, with 11 bases between the two germline ends. CDR1 and CDR2 from the germline V gene are GTSNPN and SVGIG (reference sequence). This CDR3 is built from 14 residues. CDR3 protein: CAWRGGVLNTEAFF. The CDR3 region has the DNA TGTGCCTGGAGAGGCGGGGTTTTGAACACTGAAGCTTTCTTT.

This clonotype has at least ten counts. V usage is TRBV12-3 or TRBV12-4 and J usage is TRBJ2-1; D is unclear. The CDR3 totals 12 residues. Trimming took 1 base from V and 10 from J, leaving 8 bases between them. CDR3 in DNA: TGTGCCAGCAGTTTAGGCCGAGGAGAGCAGTTCTTC. This translates into CASSLGRGEQFF.

This clonotype was counted at least ten times. V is TRBV3-1 and J is TRBJ1-6; D ambiguous. The length of the CDR3 is 13 residues. V gave up 2 bases and J gave up 8 bases, with 7 bases separating them. Germline-derived CDR1 and CDR2 are LGHDT and YNNKEL (reference sequence). In nucleotides, the CDR3 is TGTGCCAGCAGCCAAAGGTGGGATTCACCCCTCCACTTT. As protein: CASSQRWDSPLHF.

This clonotype was recorded a few times. J is TRBJ2-2 and V is TRBV6-2 or TRBV6-3; tentatively, D is TRBD1 or TRBD2 (5 bases each). The germline V gene has CDR1 MNHEY and CDR2 SVGEGT. This CDR3 contains 17 residues. The V end lost 7 bases, the J end lost 6 bases, and 24 bases lay between the germline ends. CDR3 sequence (DNA): TGTGCCAGCACCAAGGGGATGGGGAGTCTAACCCCCGGGGAGCTGTTTTTT. Its translation: CASTKGMGSLTPGELFF.

This clonotype occurred many times. CDR3 loop: CASSVAPARDSPLHF. The CDR3 DNA sequence: TGTGCCAGCAGCGTAGCTCCGGCGAGGGACTCACCCCTCCACTTT. This chain links TRBV9 with TRBJ1-6, with D possibly being TRBD1 (5 bases). The CDR3 is 15 residues long. Looked up from germline, CDR1 is SGDLS and CDR2 is YYNGEE. V lost 0 bases and J lost 10, with 14 bases in between.

The chain carries TRBV6-5 and TRBJ2-7; possibly TRBD1 or TRBD2 for D (5 bases each). Between the trimmed V and J ends, which lost 5 bases and 4 bases, there was a span of 12 bases. Germline V gene data show CDR1 as MNHEY and CDR2 as SVGAGI. The CDR3 totals 13 residues. CDR3 residues: CASSEFGGYEQYF. CDR3 sequence (DNA): TGTGCCAGCAGTGAATTTGGGGGATACGAGCAGTACTTC.

The chain is built from TRBV7-2 and TRBJ1-6; D may be TRBD1 (5 bases). V gave up 5 bases and J gave up 9 bases, with 14 bases separating them. CDR3 size: 14 residues. Germline lookup yields CDR1 SGHTA and CDR2 FQGNSA. CDR3 amino acids: CASSRGRDASPLHF. DNA of the CDR3: TGTGCCAGCAGCCGCGGCAGGGACGCTTCACCCCTCCACTTT.

This clonotype was found many times. The chain uses TRBV6-2 or TRBV6-3 and TRBJ1-1; D perhaps matches TRBD1 (5 bases). V lost 6 bases, J lost 1 base, and 12 bases lay in between. The germline gives CDR1 MNHEY, CDR2 SVGEGT. The CDR3 is 14 residues long. The CDR3 coding sequence is TGTGCCAGCAGACAAAGCGGGACGAACACTGAAGCTTTCTTT. Translated: CASRQSGTNTEAFF.

The chain is built from TRBV7-2 and TRBJ1-5; D remains unclear. The V end was cut by 4 bases, the J end by 0 bases, with 4 bases between. Germline V CDR1 and CDR2: SGHTA, FQGNSA. This CDR3 has 13 amino acids. CDR3 nucleotide sequence: TGTGCCAGCAGCTCTAATAGCAATCAGCCCCAGCATTTT. As protein: CASSSNSNQPQHF.

Many counts were recorded for this clonotype. CDR3 in amino acids: CASSGTGSTDTQYF. CDR3 in DNA: TGTGCCAGCAGCGGGACAGGTAGCACAGATACGCAGTATTTT. The chain employs TRBV6-4 and TRBJ2-3; 8 positions agree with TRBD1. This CDR3 spans 14 amino acids. V lost 6 bases to trimming and J lost 0 bases; unmatched junction nucleotides: 2. Germline CDR1 is MRHNA and CDR2 is SNTAGT.

This clonotype has a count of ten or more. The chain links TRBV18 to TRBJ1-1, with D possibly being TRBD1 (6 bases). The CDR3 runs 17 residues. V was trimmed by 2 bases and J by 0 bases, leaving 16 bases between them. Germline values: CDR1 KGHSH, CDR2 LQKENI. As DNA, the CDR3 is TGTGCCAGCTCACCATTGCCAGGGGAGATAGTGAACACTGAAGCTTTCTTT. Translating it yields CASSPLPGEIVNTEAFF.

This clonotype came up a few times. The gene calls are TRBV5-4 and TRBJ2-2; D unclear. The CDR3 runs 14 residues. Germline CDR1 and CDR2: SGHNT and YYREEE (reference sequence). V was clipped by 2 bases and J by 4 bases, with 9 bases between them. As DNA, the CDR3 is TGTGCCAGCAGCTTTGCACAGACCACCGGGGAGCTGTTTTTT. Translated, it gives CASSFAQTTGELFF.

With regard to this clonotype: The CDR3 end shows no conserved phenylalanine or tryptophan, and so a read error is likely. The genes are TRBV12-3 or TRBV12-4 and TRBJ2-2; TRBD1 agrees at 8 bases. The CDR3 has 16 amino acids. The CDR3, as DNA: TGTGCCAGCAGTTTGACCCCGACAGGGGTCACCTGGGAGCTGTTTCTT. It encodes CASSLTPTGVTWELFL.

There are many counts of this clonotype. The chain employs TRBV29-1 and TRBJ1-2; D is possibly TRBD1 (6 bases). Germline CDR1 SQVTM, CDR2 ANQGSEA. Between the trimmed V and J ends, which lost 6 bases and 2 bases, there was a span of 22 bases. The CDR3 extends over 16 amino acids. The CDR3 sequence: CSVEGGGTHKNYGYTF. CDR3 in DNA: TGCAGCGTGGAGGGGGGCGGAACTCATAAGAACTATGGCTACACCTTC.